Listed below are T cell receptor beta chains from one sample, sequenced in a study of shared clonotypes between healthy human individuals. Only in-frame clones appear in the TCRdb table, and some are missing; sequencing was by immunoSEQ multiplex PCR. The repertoire has about 2 million clones, roughly 95% of them found once; the top ten carry more than 0.95%. Specimen: naive CD8+ T cells sorted from blood. The receptor set was obtained from a man between 18 and 29 years old in good health. Each CDR3 is given with its conserved first and last residue. The D gene is left open where the match is weak. For some rows the clone size is stated as once, few or many, or as a class when expanded; others skip it.

j_gene | d_gene | v_gene | abundance | CDR3nt | CDR3aa
TRBJ2-5 | TRBD2 | TRBV5-1 | . | TGCGCCAGCAGCCCCGCCACTAGCGGGAGAAAAGAGACCCAGTACTTC | CASSPATSGRKETQYF
TRBJ2-1 | . | TRBV14 | . | TGTGCCAGCAGCCAAGGGACACCTTCGGAGCAGTTCTTC | CASSQGTPSEQFF
TRBJ2-7 | . | TRBV19 | . | TGTGCCAGTAGTATAACCGGGGGCTCCTACGAGCAGTACTTC | CASSITGGSYEQYF
TRBJ1-2 | . | TRBV6-5 | . | TGTGCCAGCAGTTACTCGGCAGGGGAATATAACTATGGCTACACCTTC | CASSYSAGEYNYGYTF
TRBJ1-5 | . | TRBV4-1 | . | TGCGCCAGCAGCCAAGATATTGGGGCGGGGCCACCCAATCAGCCCCAGCATTTT | CASSQDIGAGPPNQPQHF
TRBJ2-7 | TRBD2 | TRBV10-3 | . | TGTGCCATCAGTGAGTCAACGGGGGGAACCTACGAGCAGTACTTC | CAISESTGGTYEQYF
TRBJ2-7 | . | TRBV12-5 | . | TGTGCTAGTGGTTTGCACGGGAGTGGTTACGAGCAGTACTTC | CASGLHGSGYEQYF
TRBJ1-1 | . | TRBV7-9 | once | TGTGCCAGCAGCTTAGCTCGGGGCAGCACTGAAGCTTTCTTT | CASSLARGSTEAFF
TRBJ2-3 | TRBD2 | TRBV4-3 | . | TGCGCCAGCAGCCATCGACTAGCGGGAGGGACAGATACGCAGTATTTT | CASSHRLAGGTDTQYF
TRBJ1-1 | TRBD1 | TRBV7-6 | . | TGTGCCAGCAGCTTACTGACAGGGGGGGACACTGAAGCTTTCTTT | CASSLLTGGDTEAFF
TRBJ1-6 | . | TRBV10-1 | . | TGCGCCAGCAGTGAGGGATATAATTCACCCCTCCACTTT | CASSEGYNSPLHF
TRBJ2-7 | . | TRBV9 | . | TGTGCCAGCAGCGTCTCCCCCAGTGGGGCCTACGAGCAGTACTTC | CASSVSPSGAYEQYF
TRBJ2-1 | TRBD2 | TRBV7-9 | once | TGTGCCAGCACCGGGACTAGCGGGGGCAATGAGCAGTTCTTC | CASTGTSGGNEQFF
TRBJ1-5 | TRBD1 | TRBV6-1 | . | TGTGCCAGCAGTGAAGTTCCCGGGACAGGGGGACGTCAGCCCCAGCATTTT | CASSEVPGTGGRQPQHF
TRBJ2-7 | TRBD2 | TRBV6-6 | . | TGTGCCAGCAGCGCCGGACTAGCGGTACACGAGCAGTACTTC | CASSAGLAVHEQYF
TRBJ2-7 | TRBD2 | TRBV4-1 | . | TGCGCCAGCAGCTATTCACCTAGCGGGGGGGACTACGAGCAGTACTTC | CASSYSPSGGDYEQYF
TRBJ2-1 | . | TRBV7-6 | . | TGTGCCAGCAGCCCCCCGGATTCAGATAATGAGCAGTTCTTC | CASSPPDSDNEQFF
TRBJ2-1 | . | TRBV28 | . | TGTGCCAGCAGTAAAGGGTACAATGAGCAGTTCTTC | CASSKGYNEQFF
TRBJ2-7 | . | TRBV7-6 | once | TGTGCCAGCAGCTTAGCGTCATCCTACGAGCAGTACTTC | CASSLASSYEQYF
TRBJ2-3 | . | TRBV11-2 | . | TGTGCCAGCAGCTTAGAGGACTTCGATACGCAGTATTTT | CASSLEDFDTQYF